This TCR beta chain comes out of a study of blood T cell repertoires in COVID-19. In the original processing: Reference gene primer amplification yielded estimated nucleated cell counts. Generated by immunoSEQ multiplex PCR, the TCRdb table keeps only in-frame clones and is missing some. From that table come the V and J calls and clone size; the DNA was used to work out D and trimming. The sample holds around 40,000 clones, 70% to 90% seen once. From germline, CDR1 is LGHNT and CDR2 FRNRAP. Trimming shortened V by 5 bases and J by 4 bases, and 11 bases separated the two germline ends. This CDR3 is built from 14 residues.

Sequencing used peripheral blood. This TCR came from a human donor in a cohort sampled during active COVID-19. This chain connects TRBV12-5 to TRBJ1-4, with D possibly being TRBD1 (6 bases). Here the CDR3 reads CASGPGQNNEKLFF. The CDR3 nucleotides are TGTGCTAGTGGTCCGGGACAAAATAATGAAAAACTGTTTTTT.